This TCR beta chain stems from a study of cytomegalovirus exposure and HLA in healthy donors. The overall study: In a previous analysis, nearly 120 million unique TCR beta sequences were found from roughly 180 million T cells. Study outcomes and limitations: Reportedly, TCR beta sequences accurately predicted HLA-A and HLA-B alleles in most subjects.

This PCR relied on a set of 60 Vbeta primers and 13 Jbeta primers. Per the study methods: An analysis performed later counted about 80 million unique TCR beta chains (roughly 11 million of them shared). Only in-frame clones appear in the TCRdb table, and some are missing; sequencing was by immunoSEQ multiplex PCR. The V and J calls and clone size come from that table; D and trimming were worked out from the DNA. The sample comprises approximately 140,000 clones, roughly three quarters of which are singletons, and around 6.7% rests with the top ten. The V segment lost 5 bases and the J segment 10 bases; nucleotides outside the gene matches: 6. Germline V gene data show CDR1 as SGHTA and CDR2 as FQGNSA. CDR3 size: 12 residues. Details on this clone: The target antigen is unknown.

Sequencing input: PBMCs. The source of this sequence is a woman aged 35 to 49 in good health and CMV-seropositive. This chain connects TRBV7-2 to TRBJ2-3, with 7 bases fitting TRBD2. CDR3 sequence (DNA): TGTGCCAGCAGCAACCGGGGGGTTGCGCAGTATTTT. This translates into CASSNRGVAQYF.